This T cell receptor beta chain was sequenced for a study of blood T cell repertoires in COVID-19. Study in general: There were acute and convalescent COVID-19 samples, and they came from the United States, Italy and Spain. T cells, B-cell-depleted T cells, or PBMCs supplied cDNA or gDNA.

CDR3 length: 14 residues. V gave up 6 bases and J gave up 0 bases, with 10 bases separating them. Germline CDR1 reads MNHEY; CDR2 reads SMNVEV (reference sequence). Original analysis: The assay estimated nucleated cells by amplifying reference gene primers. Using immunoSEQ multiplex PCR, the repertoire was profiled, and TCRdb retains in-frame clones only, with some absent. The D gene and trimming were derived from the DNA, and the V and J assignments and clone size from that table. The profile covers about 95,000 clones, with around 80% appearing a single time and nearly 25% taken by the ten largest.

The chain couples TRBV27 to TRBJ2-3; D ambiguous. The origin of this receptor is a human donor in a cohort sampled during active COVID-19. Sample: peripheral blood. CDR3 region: CASRNTFSTDTQYF. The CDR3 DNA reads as TGTGCCAGCAGGAACACGTTTAGCACAGATACGCAGTATTTT.